The 23 T cell receptor beta chains listed next were all sequenced from one sample in a study of Tregs in tolerant kidney transplant recipients. Profiled with immunoSEQ multiplex PCR; TCRdb holds only in-frame clones, not every one. This sample's table reports about 48,000 clones. Sample: CD4+ T cells from blood, taken before the transplant. These receptors were collected from a human donor who received a combined kidney and bone marrow transplant.

Regarding this clone: The missing CDR3 end, 3 residues past where the read stops, is filled in from the germline J gene. The chain employs TRBV30 and TRBJ2-2; D remains unclear. This CDR3 is built from 12 residues. Trimming took off 5 bases at V and 0 bases at J, with 4 bases between the two ends. Germline V gene lookup returns CDR1 GTSNPN and CDR2 SVGIG (reference sequence). CDR3 DNA (partial): TGTGCCTGGTCTGCGAACACCGGGGAG. Protein: CAWSANTGE. The entire CDR3 sequence reads CAWSANTGELFF.

The part of the CDR3 DNA that was read is TGTGCCAGCAGCTTCGACAGGGGGTCTGGGGCCAACGTC. As protein: CASSFDRGSGANV. The full CDR3 protein is CASSFDRGSGANVLTF. The chain links TRBV7-3 to TRBJ2-6; TRBD1 matches 9 bases. The read ends 3 residues before the CDR3 terminus; that terminus is restored from the germline J gene. V was pared by 3 bases and J by 1 base, with 1 base of the junction left unmatched. CDR1 is SGHTA and CDR2 is FQGTGA in the germline V gene. The CDR3 is made up of 16 amino acids.

Turning to this clone: Sequencing ends 3 residues short of the CDR3 end; the germline J gene provides the rest. The chain uses TRBV5-1 and TRBJ1-1; D is ambiguous. Between the trimmed V and J ends, which lost 0 bases and 7 bases, there was a span of 13 bases. Germline CDR1 and CDR2: SGHRS and YFSETQ. The CDR3 loop spans 14 amino acids. CDR3 DNA, as far as it was read: TGCGCCAGCAGCTTGGGGAGGGCTCCTCTTGAA. Translated, it gives CASSLGRAPLE. The full CDR3 protein reads CASSLGRAPLEAFF.

With regard to this clone: The CDR3 end falls 3 residues outside the read, so it is completed with the germline J gene. The chain is built from TRBV20-1 and TRBJ2-3; TRBD2 matches at 13 bases. This CDR3 contains 17 residues. From germline, CDR1 is DFQATT and CDR2 SNEGSKA (reference sequence). Trimming took 4 bases from V and 4 from J; bases not matched to a gene: 11. The CDR3 DNA, read in part, is TGCAGTGCTATAACGGGGGGACTAGCGGGACGAGCAGATACG. It yields the protein CSAITGGLAGRADT. The whole CDR3 protein is CSAITGGLAGRADTQYF.

With regard to this clone: With the read ending 3 residues before the CDR3 end, the germline J gene is used to fill in that end. The chain carries TRBV18 and TRBJ2-5; no clear D gene. Germline values: CDR1 KGHSH, CDR2 LQKENI. There are 15 residues in the CDR3. V lost 4 bases to trimming and J lost 2 bases, with 14 bases between them. CDR3 region: CASSQAGVSQETQYF. The CDR3 bases that were read are TGTGCCAGCTCACAGGCAGGAGTAAGTCAAGAGACC. Based on the CDR3 plus reference TRBV18 and TRBJ2-5, the full variable domain is NAGVMQNPRHLVRRRGQEARLRCSPMKGHSHVYWYRQLPEEGLKFMVYLQKENIIDESGMPKERFSAEFPKEGPSILRIQQVVRGDSAAYFCASSQAGVSQETQYFGPGTRLLVL.

The CDR3 DNA, read in part, is TGTGCCAGCAGCTTCGGCGGGAGGGAGACC. Amino acid sequence: CASSFGGRET. The full CDR3 reads CASSFGGRETQYF. The chain links TRBV7-9 to TRBJ2-5; TRBD2 aligns across 8 bases. Sequencing ends 3 residues short of the CDR3 end; the germline J gene provides the rest. Germline trimming cut 3 bases from V and 5 bases from J; bases unmatched to any gene: 2. CDR3 length equals 13 residues. Germline-derived CDR1 and CDR2 are SEHNR and FQNEAQ (reference sequence).

Note on this clone: The read is 3 residues too short to cover the CDR3 end, so that end is filled in from the germline J gene. V and J are TRBV20-1 and TRBJ2-1; 7 bases are a match to TRBD2. Trimming at V came to 6 bases and at J to 5 bases, leaving 7 bases not matched to a gene. Germline lookup yields CDR1 DFQATT and CDR2 SNEGSKA (reference sequence). The CDR3 runs 13 residues. CDR3: CSAPLAWNNEQFF. Incomplete CDR3 DNA: TGCAGTGCCCCACTAGCGTGGAACAATGAG.

For this clone: The CDR3 is cut off 3 residues early in the read; its end comes from the germline J gene. Distinct nucleotide sequences in the sample also encode this CDR3. The chain couples TRBV30 to TRBJ1-1; tentative D call: TRBD1 (5 bases). The CDR3 covers 13 residues. Trimming pared 0 bases from V and 1 base from J, leaving 6 bases between. CDR1 GTSNPN and CDR2 SVGIG come from the germline V gene (reference sequence). The CDR3: CAWSVRGNTEAFF. The sequenced part of the CDR3 DNA is TGTGCCTGGAGTGTTAGGGGGAACACTGAA.

About this clone: The sequence runs out 3 residues before the end of the CDR3; the remainder is reconstructed from the germline J gene. This rearrangement joins TRBV20-1 to TRBJ2-1; no clear D. This CDR3 region has 14 residues. V was cut by 0 bases and J by 5 bases, with 11 bases left in between. From germline, CDR1 is DFQATT and CDR2 SNEGSKA (reference sequence). CDR3 sequence: CSARDPATNNEQFF. The covered CDR3 bases are TGCAGTGCTAGAGATCCGGCGACAAACAATGAG.

In regard to this clone: The read comes to an end 3 residues before the CDR3 does, leaving the germline J gene to fill in the end. J is TRBJ2-4 and V is TRBV20-1, with D maybe TRBD1 (6 bases). The V end was cut by 0 bases, the J end by 8 bases, with 20 bases between. The germline CDR1 and CDR2 sequences are DFQATT and SNEGSKA (reference sequence). The CDR3 has 16 amino acids. CDR3 amino acids: CSARDLRGQGNHIQYF. The covered CDR3 bases are TGCAGTGCTAGAGATCTAAGAGGGCAGGGGAACCACATT.

Concerning this clone: The CDR3 end lies 3 residues beyond the end of the read and is filled in from the germline J gene. V is TRBV19 and J is TRBJ1-1; 9 bases are shared with TRBD1. This CDR3 spans 20 amino acids. Trimming cost V 2 bases and J 0 bases; bases outside gene matches: 16. Germline CDR1 reads LNHDA; CDR2 reads SQIVND (reference sequence). This CDR3 is CASSISGDRVLFRMNTEAFF. CDR3 bases read: TGTGCCAGTAGTATATCTGGGGACAGGGTTTTGTTCAGGATGAACACTGAA.

Note on this clone: Read sequence stops 3 residues before the CDR3 end, and the germline J gene provides the missing end. The chain has TRBV7-3 and TRBJ2-2; TRBD2 aligns across 7 bases. CDR1 and CDR2 (germline): SGHTA, FQGTGA. The CDR3 extends over 16 amino acids. Germline trimming cut 1 base from V and 0 bases from J; bases unmatched to any gene: 2. The covered CDR3 bases are TGTGCCAGCAGCTTAAGGGACTACCCGAACACCGGGGAG. Translating it yields CASSLRDYPNTGE. The CDR3, in full, reads CASSLRDYPNTGELFF.

With respect to this clone: Read sequence stops 3 residues before the CDR3 end, and the germline J gene provides the missing end. The genes are TRBV5-1 and TRBJ2-5, with 14 bases that match TRBD2. Germline V gene sequence: CDR1 SGHRS, CDR2 YFSETQ. The ends lost 0 bases at V and 5 bases at J; junction bases unmatched: 9. CDR3 size: 18 residues. Here the CDR3 reads CASSLASTSGRATETQYF. Partial CDR3 DNA: TGCGCCAGCAGCTTGGCCTCGACTAGCGGGAGGGCCACGGAGACC.

To note about this clone: Sequencing ends 3 residues short of the CDR3 end; the germline J gene provides the rest. The rearrangement uses TRBV2 and TRBJ2-7; 12 positions agree with TRBD2. Unmatched junction bases numbered 14, after V lost 4 bases and J lost 4 bases. The CDR3 consists of 18 residues. CDR1 and CDR2 (germline): SNHLY, FYNNEI. CDR3 DNA, as far as it was read: TGTGCCAGCAGTGGGGATCAGATAGGACTAGCGGGGACTTACGAG. Its translation is CASSGDQIGLAGTYE. The full CDR3 is CASSGDQIGLAGTYEQYF.

Remarks on this clone: Sequencing ends 3 residues short of the CDR3 end; the germline J gene provides the rest. V and J are TRBV5-1 and TRBJ1-4; no clear D. From germline, CDR1 is SGHRS and CDR2 YFSETQ. V lost 0 bases and J lost 2, with 5 bases in between. This CDR3 is built from 14 residues. The CDR3 region is CASSLEQTNEKLFF. The CDR3 bases that were read are TGCGCCAGCAGCTTGGAACAGACTAATGAAAAA.

Comments on this clone: From the germline J gene comes the end of the CDR3, since the read stops 3 residues before it. The chain carries TRBV2 and TRBJ2-1; the match to TRBD1 covers 8 bases. This CDR3 comprises 12 residues. J gave up 9 bases and V 5 bases, and 3 bases lay outside the gene matches. CDR1 is SNHLY and CDR2 is FYNNEI in the germline V gene. CDR3 DNA, as far as it was read: TGTGCCAGCAGTTTGACAGGGGTTGAG. It is translated as CASSLTGVE. The entire CDR3 protein is CASSLTGVEQFF. Full variable domain (outside the CDR3, taken from reference TRBV2 and TRBJ2-1): EPEVTQTPSHQVTQMGQEVILRCVPISNHLYFYWYRQILGQKVEFLVSFYNNEISEKSEIFDDQFSVERPDGSNFTLKIRSTKLEDSAMYFCASSLTGVEQFFGPGTRLTVL.

For this clone: The read stops 3 residues short of the end of the CDR3; the missing end is completed from the germline J gene. This CDR3 is also generated by other DNA sequences in the sample. This chain links TRBV5-1 with TRBJ1-5; D gene uncertain. Trimming shortened V by 1 base and J by 5 bases, and 10 bases separated the two germline ends. Germline CDR1 reads SGHRS; CDR2 reads YFSETQ. The CDR3 contains 14 residues. The sequenced part of the CDR3 DNA is TGCGCCAGCAGCTTGTCAGGAGGCGATCAGCCC. Amino acids: CASSLSGGDQP. The CDR3 reads in full as CASSLSGGDQPQHF.

The chain's CDR3 is CASSLGTGAKNIQYF. The sequenced CDR3 bases are TGTGCCAGCAGCTTGGGGACAGGGGCCAAAAACATT. V usage is TRBV5-6 and J usage is TRBJ2-4; 8 bases match TRBD1. The read ends 3 residues early relative to the CDR3; the germline J gene fills the gap. J gave up 1 base and V 0 bases, and 0 bases lay outside the gene matches. CDR1 is SGHDT, CDR2 YYEEEE, per germline. The CDR3 spans 15 residues.

Details on this clone: The read is 3 residues too short to cover the CDR3 end, so that end is filled in from the germline J gene. This chain links TRBV7-3 with TRBJ2-1; a possible D gene is TRBD2 (6 bases). This CDR3 region has 15 residues. V was pared by 1 base and J by 7 bases, with 14 bases between. Germline assignment: CDR1 SGHTA and CDR2 FQGTGA. The CDR3 DNA, read in part, is TGTGCCAGCAGCTTAAACGGTGCGGGATTAAATGAG. Translating it yields CASSLNGAGLNE. The full-length CDR3 reads as CASSLNGAGLNEQFF.

Turning to this clone: The read terminates 3 residues ahead of where the CDR3 ends, so the germline J gene completes it. V usage is TRBV20-1 and J usage is TRBJ1-4; 7 nucleotides align to TRBD1. Germline V CDR1 and CDR2: DFQATT, SNEGSKA (reference sequence). CDR3 length equals 14 residues. After removal of 6 bases from V and 4 bases from J, the junction contained 8 bases not matched to a gene. CDR3 in amino acids: CSARTGPLNEKLFF. The part of the CDR3 DNA that was read is TGCAGTGCAAGGACAGGCCCGCTTAATGAAAAA.

Notes on this clone: The read ends 3 residues shy of where the CDR3 ends; the end is completed using the germline J gene. The chain is built from TRBV30 and TRBJ2-1; no firm D call. This CDR3 is built from 12 residues. Germline loops: CDR1 GTSNPN, CDR2 SVGIG (reference sequence). Trimming removed 2 bases at V and 4 bases at J, with 6 bases between. CDR3 residues: CAWSQEYNEQFF. The CDR3 bases that were read are TGTGCCTGGAGTCAGGAGTACAATGAG. The whole variable domain, remainder taken from reference TRBV30 and TRBJ2-1, is SQTIHQWPATLVQPVGSPLSLECTVEGTSNPNLYWYRQAAGRGLQLLFYSVGIGQISSEVPQNLSASRPQDRQFILSSKKLLLSDSGFYLCAWSQEYNEQFFGPGTRLTVL.

A remark on this clone: The CDR3 end falls 3 residues outside the read, so it is completed with the germline J gene. V is TRBV7-3 and J is TRBJ2-5; D is undetermined. From germline, CDR1 is SGHTA and CDR2 FQGTGA. The CDR3 consists of 13 residues. Trimming shortened V by 3 bases and J by 3 bases, and 8 bases separated the two germline ends. CDR3 in amino acids: CASSLSSKETQYF. CDR3 DNA, as far as it was read: TGTGCCAGCAGCTTGAGTAGTAAAGAGACC.

This clone is identified as medium-sized from frequency. The read ends 3 residues before the CDR3 terminus; that terminus is restored from the germline J gene. The rearrangement joins TRBV5-6 to TRBJ1-1; 9 bases are a match to TRBD1. Germline trimming cut 4 bases from V and 3 bases from J; bases unmatched to any gene: 7. The germline CDR1 and CDR2 sequences are SGHDT and YYEEEE. This CDR3 region has 15 residues. Incomplete CDR3 DNA: TGTGCCAGCAGCCCATGGGACAGGGCCGACACTGAA. Amino acids: CASSPWDRADTE. The complete CDR3 protein is CASSPWDRADTEAFF.